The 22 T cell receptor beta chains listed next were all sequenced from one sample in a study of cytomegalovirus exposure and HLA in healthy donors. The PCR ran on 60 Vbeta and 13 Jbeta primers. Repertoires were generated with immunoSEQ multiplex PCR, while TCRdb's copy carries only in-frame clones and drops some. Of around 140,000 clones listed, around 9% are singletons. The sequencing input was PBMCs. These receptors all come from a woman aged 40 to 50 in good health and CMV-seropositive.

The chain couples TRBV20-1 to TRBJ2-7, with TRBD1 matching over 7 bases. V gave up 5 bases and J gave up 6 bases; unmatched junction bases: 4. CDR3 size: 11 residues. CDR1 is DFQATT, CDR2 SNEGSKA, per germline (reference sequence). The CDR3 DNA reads TGCAGTGCTCAAACAGGGGCCGAGCAGTACTTC. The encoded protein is CSAQTGAEQYF.

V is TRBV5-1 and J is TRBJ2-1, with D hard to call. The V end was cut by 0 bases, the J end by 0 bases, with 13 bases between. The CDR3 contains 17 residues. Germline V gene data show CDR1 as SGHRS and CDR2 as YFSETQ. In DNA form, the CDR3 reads TGCGCCAGCAGCTTGGGGGTGACACCGAGCTCCTACAATGAGCAGTTCTTC. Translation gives CASSLGVTPSSYNEQFF. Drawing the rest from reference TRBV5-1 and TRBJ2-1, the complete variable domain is KAGVTQTPRYLIKTRGQQVTLSCSPISGHRSVSWYQQTPGQGLQFLFEYFSETQRNKGNFPGRFSGRQFSNSRSEMNVSTLELGDSALYLCASSLGVTPSSYNEQFFGPGTRLTVL.

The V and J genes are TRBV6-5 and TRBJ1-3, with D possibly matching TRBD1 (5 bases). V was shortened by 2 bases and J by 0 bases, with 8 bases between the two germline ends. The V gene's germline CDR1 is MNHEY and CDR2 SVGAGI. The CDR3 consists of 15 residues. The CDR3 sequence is CASSYLGGSGNTIYF. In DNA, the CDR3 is TGTGCCAGCAGTTACCTGGGGGGCTCTGGAAACACCATATATTTT.

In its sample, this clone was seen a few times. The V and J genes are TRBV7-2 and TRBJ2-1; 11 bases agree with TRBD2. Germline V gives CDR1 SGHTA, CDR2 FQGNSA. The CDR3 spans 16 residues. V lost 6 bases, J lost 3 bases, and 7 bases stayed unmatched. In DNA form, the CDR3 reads TGTGCCAGCAGTCCGATAGCGGGGGGGCTCTACAATGAGCAGTTCTTC. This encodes CASSPIAGGLYNEQFF.

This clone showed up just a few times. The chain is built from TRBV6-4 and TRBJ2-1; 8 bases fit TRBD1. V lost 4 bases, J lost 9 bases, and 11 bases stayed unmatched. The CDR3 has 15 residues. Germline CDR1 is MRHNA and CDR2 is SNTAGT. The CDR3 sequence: CASSVTGAHLGEQFF. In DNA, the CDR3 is TGTGCCAGCAGTGTGACAGGGGCCCACTTGGGTGAGCAGTTCTTC.

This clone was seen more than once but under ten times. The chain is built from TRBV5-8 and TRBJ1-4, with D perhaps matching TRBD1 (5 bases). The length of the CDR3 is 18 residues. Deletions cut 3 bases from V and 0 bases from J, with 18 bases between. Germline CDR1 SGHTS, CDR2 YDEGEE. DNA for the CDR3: TGTGCCAGCAGCTGGGGGGGAAAAGCAGTTGCAACTAATGAAAAACTGTTTTTT. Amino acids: CASSWGGKAVATNEKLFF.

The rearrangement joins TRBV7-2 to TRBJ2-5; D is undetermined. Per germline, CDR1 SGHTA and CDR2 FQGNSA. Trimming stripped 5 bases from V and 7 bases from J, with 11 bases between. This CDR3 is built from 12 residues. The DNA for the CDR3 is TGTGCCAGCAGCCCATCGCCAGGGACCCAGTACTTC. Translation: CASSPSPGTQYF.

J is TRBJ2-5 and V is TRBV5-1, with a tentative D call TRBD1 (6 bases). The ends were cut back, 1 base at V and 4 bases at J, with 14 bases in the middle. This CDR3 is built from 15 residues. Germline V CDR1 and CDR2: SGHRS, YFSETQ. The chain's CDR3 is CASSLSGVYGETQYF. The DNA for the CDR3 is TGCGCCAGCAGCTTGTCAGGGGTTTATGGAGAGACCCAGTACTTC. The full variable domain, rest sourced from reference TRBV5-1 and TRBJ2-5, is KAGVTQTPRYLIKTRGQQVTLSCSPISGHRSVSWYQQTPGQGLQFLFEYFSETQRNKGNFPGRFSGRQFSNSRSEMNVSTLELGDSALYLCASSLSGVYGETQYFGPGTRLLVL.

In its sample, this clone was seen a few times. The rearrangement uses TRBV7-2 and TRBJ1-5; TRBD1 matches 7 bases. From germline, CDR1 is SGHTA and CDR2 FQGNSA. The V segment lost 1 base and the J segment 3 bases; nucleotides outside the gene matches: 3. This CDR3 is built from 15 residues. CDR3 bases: TGTGCCAGCAGCTTAGGAGGGGGCCCCAATCAGCCCCAGCATTTT. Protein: CASSLGGGPNQPQHF.

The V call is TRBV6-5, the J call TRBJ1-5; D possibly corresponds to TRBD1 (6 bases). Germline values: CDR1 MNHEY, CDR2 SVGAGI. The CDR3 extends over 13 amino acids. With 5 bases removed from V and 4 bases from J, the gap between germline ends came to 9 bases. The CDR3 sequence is CASSGTGNQPQHF. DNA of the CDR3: TGTGCCAGCAGTGGAACAGGGAATCAGCCCCAGCATTTT.

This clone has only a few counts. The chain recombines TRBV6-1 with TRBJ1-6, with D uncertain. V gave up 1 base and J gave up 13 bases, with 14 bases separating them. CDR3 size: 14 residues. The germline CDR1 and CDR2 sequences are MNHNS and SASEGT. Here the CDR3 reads CASSEVISAVPLHF. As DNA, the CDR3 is TGTGCCAGCAGTGAAGTAATTTCAGCGGTCCCCCTCCACTTT.

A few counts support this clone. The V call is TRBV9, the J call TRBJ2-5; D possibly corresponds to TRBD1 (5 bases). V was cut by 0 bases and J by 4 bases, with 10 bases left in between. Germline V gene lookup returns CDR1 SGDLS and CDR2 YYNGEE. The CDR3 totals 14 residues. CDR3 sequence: CASSVADSRETQYF. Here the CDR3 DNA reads TGTGCCAGCAGCGTAGCCGACAGCCGAGAGACCCAGTACTTC.

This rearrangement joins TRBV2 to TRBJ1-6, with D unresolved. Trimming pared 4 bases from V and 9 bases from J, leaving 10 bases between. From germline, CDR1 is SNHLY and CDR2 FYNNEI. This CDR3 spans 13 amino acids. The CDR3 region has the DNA TGTGCCAGCAGTGTGGGCAGAACTTCACCCCTCCACTTT. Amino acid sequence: CASSVGRTSPLHF.

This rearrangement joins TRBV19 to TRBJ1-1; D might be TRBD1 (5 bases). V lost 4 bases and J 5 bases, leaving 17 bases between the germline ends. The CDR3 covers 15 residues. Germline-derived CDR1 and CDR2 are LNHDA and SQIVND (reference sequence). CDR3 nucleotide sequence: TGTGCCAGTAGTACTCTCCTCGGGGGATTAACTGAAGCTTTCTTT. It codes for CASSTLLGGLTEAFF.

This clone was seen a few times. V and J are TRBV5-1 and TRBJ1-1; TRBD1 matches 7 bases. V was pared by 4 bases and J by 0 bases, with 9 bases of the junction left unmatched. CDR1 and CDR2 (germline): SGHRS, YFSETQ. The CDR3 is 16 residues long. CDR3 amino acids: CASSIGTVDLNTEAFF. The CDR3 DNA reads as TGCGCCAGCAGCATCGGGACAGTGGATCTGAACACTGAAGCTTTCTTT. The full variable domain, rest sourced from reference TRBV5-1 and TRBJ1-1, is KAGVTQTPRYLIKTRGQQVTLSCSPISGHRSVSWYQQTPGQGLQFLFEYFSETQRNKGNFPGRFSGRQFSNSRSEMNVSTLELGDSALYLCASSIGTVDLNTEAFFGQGTRLTVV.

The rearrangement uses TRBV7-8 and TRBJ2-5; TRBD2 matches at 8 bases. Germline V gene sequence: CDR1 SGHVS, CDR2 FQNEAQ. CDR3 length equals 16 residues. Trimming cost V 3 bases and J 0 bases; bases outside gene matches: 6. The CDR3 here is CASSFGLAGDQETQYF. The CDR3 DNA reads TGTGCCAGCAGCTTTGGTCTAGCGGGTGACCAAGAGACCCAGTACTTC.

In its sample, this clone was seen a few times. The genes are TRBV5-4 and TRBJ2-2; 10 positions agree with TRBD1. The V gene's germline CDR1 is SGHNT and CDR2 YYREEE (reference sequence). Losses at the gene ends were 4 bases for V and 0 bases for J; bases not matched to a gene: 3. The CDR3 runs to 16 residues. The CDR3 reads CASSPDRGANTGELFF. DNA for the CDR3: TGTGCCAGCAGCCCGGACAGGGGGGCGAACACCGGGGAGCTGTTTTTT.

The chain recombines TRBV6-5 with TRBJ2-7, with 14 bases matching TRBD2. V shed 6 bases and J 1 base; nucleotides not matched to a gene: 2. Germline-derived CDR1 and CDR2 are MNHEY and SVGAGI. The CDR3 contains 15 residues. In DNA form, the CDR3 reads TGTGCCAGCAGAAGGACTAGCGGGGGGTCCTACGAGCAGTACTTC. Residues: CASRRTSGGSYEQYF.

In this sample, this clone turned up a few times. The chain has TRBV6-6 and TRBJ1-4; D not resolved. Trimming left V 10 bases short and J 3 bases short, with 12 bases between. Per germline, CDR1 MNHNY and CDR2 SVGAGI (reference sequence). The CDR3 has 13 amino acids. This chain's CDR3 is CATRGSANEKLFF. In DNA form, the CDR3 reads TGTGCCACCCGAGGGTCGGCTAATGAAAAACTGTTTTTT.

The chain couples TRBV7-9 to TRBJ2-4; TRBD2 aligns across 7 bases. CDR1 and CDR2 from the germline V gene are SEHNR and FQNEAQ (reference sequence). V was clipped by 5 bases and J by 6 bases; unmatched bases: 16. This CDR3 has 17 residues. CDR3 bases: TGTGCCAGCAGCATATACAAGACTAGCCTCGAAGGAAACATTCAGTACTTC. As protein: CASSIYKTSLEGNIQYF.

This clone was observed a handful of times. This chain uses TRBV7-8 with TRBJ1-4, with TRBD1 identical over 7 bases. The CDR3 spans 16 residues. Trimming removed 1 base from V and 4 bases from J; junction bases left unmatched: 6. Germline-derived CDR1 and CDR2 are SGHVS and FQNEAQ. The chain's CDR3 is CASSLVAGTVNEKLFF. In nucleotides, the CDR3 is TGTGCCAGCAGCTTAGTGGCCGGGACAGTTAATGAAAAACTGTTTTTT.

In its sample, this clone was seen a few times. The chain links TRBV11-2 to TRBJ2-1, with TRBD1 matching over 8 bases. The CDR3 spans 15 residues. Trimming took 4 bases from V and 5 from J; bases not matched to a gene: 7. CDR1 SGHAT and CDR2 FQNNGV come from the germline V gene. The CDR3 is CASSSPGTGNNEQFF. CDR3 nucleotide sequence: TGTGCCAGCAGCTCCCCCGGGACAGGCAACAATGAGCAGTTCTTC.